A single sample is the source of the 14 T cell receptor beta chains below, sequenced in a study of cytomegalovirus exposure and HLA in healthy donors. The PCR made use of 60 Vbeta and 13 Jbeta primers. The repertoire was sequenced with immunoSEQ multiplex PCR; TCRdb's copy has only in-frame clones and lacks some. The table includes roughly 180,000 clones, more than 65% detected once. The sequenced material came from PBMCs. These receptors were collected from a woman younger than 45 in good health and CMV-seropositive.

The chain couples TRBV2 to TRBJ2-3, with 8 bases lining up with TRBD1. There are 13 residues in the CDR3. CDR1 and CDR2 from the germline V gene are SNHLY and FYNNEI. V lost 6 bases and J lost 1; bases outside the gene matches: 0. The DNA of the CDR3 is TGTGCCAGCAGGGACAGGGGCACAGATACGCAGTATTTT. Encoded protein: CASRDRGTDTQYF.

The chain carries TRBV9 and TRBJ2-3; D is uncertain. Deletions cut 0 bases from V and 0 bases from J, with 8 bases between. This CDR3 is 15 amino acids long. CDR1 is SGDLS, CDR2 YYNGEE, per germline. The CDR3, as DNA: TGTGCCAGCAGCGTAGTTCCAGTCAGCACAGATACGCAGTATTTT. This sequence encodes CASSVVPVSTDTQYF.

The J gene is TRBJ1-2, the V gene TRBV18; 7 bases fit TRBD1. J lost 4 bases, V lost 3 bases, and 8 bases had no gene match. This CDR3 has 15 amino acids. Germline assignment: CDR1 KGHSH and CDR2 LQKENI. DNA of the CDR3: TGTGCCAGCTCACCGGGGCTCGGGACAGTCTATGGCTACACCTTC. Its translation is CASSPGLGTVYGYTF.

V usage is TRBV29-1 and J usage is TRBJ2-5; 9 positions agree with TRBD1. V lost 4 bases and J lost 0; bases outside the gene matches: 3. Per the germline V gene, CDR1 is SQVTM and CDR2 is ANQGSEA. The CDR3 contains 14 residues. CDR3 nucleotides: TGCAGCGTTGCCCGGACAGGGGACCAAGAGACCCAGTACTTC. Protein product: CSVARTGDQETQYF.

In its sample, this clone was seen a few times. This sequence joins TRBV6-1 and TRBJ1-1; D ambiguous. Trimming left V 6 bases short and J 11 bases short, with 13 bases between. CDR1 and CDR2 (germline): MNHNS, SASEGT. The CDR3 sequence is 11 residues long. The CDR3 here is CASRRQSGAFF. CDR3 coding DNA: TGTGCCAGCAGGAGGCAGTCGGGGGCTTTCTTT.

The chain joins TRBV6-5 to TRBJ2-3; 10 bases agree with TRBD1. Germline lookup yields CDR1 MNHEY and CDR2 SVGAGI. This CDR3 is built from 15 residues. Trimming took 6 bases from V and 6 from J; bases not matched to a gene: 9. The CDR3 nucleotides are TGTGCCAGCAGGGGGCCGGGACAGGGGACGGATACGCAGTATTTT. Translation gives CASRGPGQGTDTQYF.

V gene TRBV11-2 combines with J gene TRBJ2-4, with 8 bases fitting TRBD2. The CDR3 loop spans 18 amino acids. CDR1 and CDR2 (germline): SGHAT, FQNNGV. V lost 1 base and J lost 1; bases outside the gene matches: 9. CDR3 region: CASSLVHLAGRAKNIQYF. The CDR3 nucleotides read TGTGCCAGCAGCTTAGTCCACTTAGCGGGACGGGCCAAAAACATTCAGTACTTC.

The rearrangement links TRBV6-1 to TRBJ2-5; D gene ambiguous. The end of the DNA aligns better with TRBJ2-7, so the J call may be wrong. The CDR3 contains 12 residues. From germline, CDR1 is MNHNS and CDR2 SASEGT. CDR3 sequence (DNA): TGTGCCAGCAGTGAAACCGGGTACGAGCAGTACTTC. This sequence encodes CASSETGYEQYF.

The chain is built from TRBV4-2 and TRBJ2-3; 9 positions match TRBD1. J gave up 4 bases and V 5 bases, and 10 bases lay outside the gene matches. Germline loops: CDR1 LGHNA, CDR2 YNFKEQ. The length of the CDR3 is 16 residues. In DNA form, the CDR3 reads TGTGCCAGCAGCTCATTAACAGGGGGCTCCGCAGATACGCAGTATTTT. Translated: CASSSLTGGSADTQYF.

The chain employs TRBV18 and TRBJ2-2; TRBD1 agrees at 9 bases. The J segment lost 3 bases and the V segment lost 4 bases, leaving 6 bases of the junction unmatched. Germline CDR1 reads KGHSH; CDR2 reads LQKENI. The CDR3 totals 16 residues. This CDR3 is CASSLDRGPDTGELFF. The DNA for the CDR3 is TGTGCCAGCTCACTGGACAGGGGACCTGACACCGGGGAGCTGTTTTTT.

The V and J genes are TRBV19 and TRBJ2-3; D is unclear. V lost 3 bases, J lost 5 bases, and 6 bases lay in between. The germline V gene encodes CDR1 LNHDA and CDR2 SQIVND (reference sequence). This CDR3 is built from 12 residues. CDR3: CASSIREDTQYF. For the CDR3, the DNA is TGTGCCAGTAGTATTCGCGAAGATACGCAGTATTTT.

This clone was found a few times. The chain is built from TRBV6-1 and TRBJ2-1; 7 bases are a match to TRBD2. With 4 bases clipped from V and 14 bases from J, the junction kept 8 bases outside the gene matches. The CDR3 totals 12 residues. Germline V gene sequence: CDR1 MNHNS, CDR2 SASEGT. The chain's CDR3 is CASSGGGGLEFF. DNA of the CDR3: TGTGCCAGCAGTGGCGGGGGAGGCTTGGAGTTCTTC.

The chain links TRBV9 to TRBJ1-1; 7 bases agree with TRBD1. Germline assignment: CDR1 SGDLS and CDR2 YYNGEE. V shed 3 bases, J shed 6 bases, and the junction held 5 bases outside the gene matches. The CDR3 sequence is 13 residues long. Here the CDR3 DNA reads TGTGCCAGCAGCGGTGGAGGGGGCCCTGAAGCTTTCTTT. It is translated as CASSGGGGPEAFF.

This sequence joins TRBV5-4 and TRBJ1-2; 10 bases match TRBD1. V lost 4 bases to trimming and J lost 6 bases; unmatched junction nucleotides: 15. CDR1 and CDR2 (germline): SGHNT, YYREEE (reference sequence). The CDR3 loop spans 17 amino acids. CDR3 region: CASSKGTGARVDDGYTF. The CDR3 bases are TGTGCCAGCAGCAAAGGGACAGGGGCAAGAGTGGACGATGGCTACACCTTC.